The 31 T cell receptor beta chains reported below all come from one sample, sequenced in a study of blood T cells in healthy people across ages. With a J-beta primer mix and a sample-barcoded 5' primer, a second PCR ran about 7 to 11 cycles. TCRdb called the 5' RACE reads again in MiXCR, with one record for every CDR3 protein. This repertoire shows hundreds of thousands of distinct CDR3 sequences, about 50% found once; its top ten account for roughly 14%. Sequences were obtained from blood. These receptors were collected from an elderly woman in good health.

In its sample, this clonotype was seen many times. V gene TRBV20-1 combines with J gene TRBJ2-1, with TRBD2 identical over 10 bases. The length of the CDR3 is 14 residues. V was clipped by 6 bases and J by 7 bases; unmatched bases: 9. Germline loops: CDR1 DFQATT, CDR2 SNEGSKA (reference sequence). CDR3 sequence (DNA): TGCAGTGCGCCCACTAGCGGGACTCTTAATGAGCAGTTCTTC. It is translated as CSAPTSGTLNEQFF.

This clonotype was seen repeatedly, ten times or more. The J gene is TRBJ1-2, the V gene TRBV27; tentative D call: TRBD1 (5 bases). V lost 4 bases and J 0 bases, leaving 9 bases between the germline ends. CDR1 MNHEY and CDR2 SMNVEV come from the germline V gene (reference sequence). The CDR3 is made up of 14 amino acids. In DNA form, the CDR3 reads TGTGCCAGCAGTTGGGACGGATCTAACTATGGCTACACCTTC. Translation gives CASSWDGSNYGYTF.

The chain recombines TRBV6-2 or TRBV6-3 with TRBJ2-1, with 7 bases fitting TRBD1. V was pared by 5 bases and J by 1 base, with 8 bases of the junction left unmatched. This CDR3 is built from 16 residues. Germline loops: CDR1 MNHEY, CDR2 SVGEGT. The CDR3 loop reads CASSPYRGRSYNEQFF. CDR3 nucleotide sequence: TGTGCCAGCAGTCCCTACAGGGGAAGATCCTACAATGAGCAGTTCTTC.

V is TRBV4-2 and J is TRBJ2-1, with TRBD2 as a possible D gene (5 bases). CDR3 size: 16 residues. V dropped 0 bases and J dropped 7 bases, with 16 bases sitting between them. Germline CDR1 LGHNA, CDR2 YNFKEQ. The CDR3 DNA follows: TGTGCCAGCAGCCAAGACGTAGGTTCGGGAAGTAATGAGCAGTTCTTC. Amino acids: CASSQDVGSGSNEQFF.

The chain joins TRBV9 to TRBJ2-7, with TRBD2 matching 8 bases. Germline V gene sequence: CDR1 SGDLS, CDR2 YYNGEE. The CDR3 runs 16 residues. Trimming cost V 4 bases and J 1 base; bases outside gene matches: 10. Here the CDR3 DNA reads TGTGCCAGCAGCTCACTACTAGCGGTGGGGTCCTACGAGCAGTACTTC. It is translated as CASSSLLAVGSYEQYF.

This clonotype turned up a few times. The chain is built from TRBV20-1 and TRBJ2-1, with a tentative D call TRBD1 (6 bases). CDR1 is DFQATT, CDR2 SNEGSKA, per germline (reference sequence). The length of the CDR3 is 21 residues. The germline V and J ends were trimmed by 6 bases and 6 bases, with 39 bases remaining between them. In nucleotides, the CDR3 is TGCAGTGCCCCTGGACAGAGTAACAGAAGAAGCGACGAGCGAAGGTTCAATGAGCAGTTCTTC. The encoded protein is CSAPGQSNRRSDERRFNEQFF.

The V call is TRBV21-1, the J call TRBJ2-1; TRBD2 was called by the table and not checked on the DNA. The J call may be wrong; the DNA end is better matched by TRBJ2-7. TRBV21-1 corresponds to a pseudogene. The CDR3 contains 16 residues. In DNA form, the CDR3 reads TGTGCCAGCAGCAAAGCTAAGCGGGGGTCCTACAATGAGCAGTACTTC. The encoded protein is CASSKAKRGSYNEQYF.

This clonotype was counted only a few times. The chain combines TRBV6-5 with TRBJ1-1; 8 bases are a match to TRBD1. The CDR3 is 15 residues long. V shed 6 bases and J 5 bases; nucleotides not matched to a gene: 11. In germline, CDR1 is MNHEY, CDR2 SVGAGI. The CDR3 spells CASSRPGTGQTEAFF. The CDR3 nucleotides are TGTGCCAGCAGCCGCCCCGGGACAGGTCAAACTGAAGCTTTCTTT.

This clonotype occurred many times. This sequence joins TRBV6-5 and TRBJ1-1; the D gene is possibly TRBD1 (5 bases). The V gene lost 4 bases and the J gene lost 5 bases, with 8 bases spanning the gap. Germline assignment: CDR1 MNHEY and CDR2 SVGAGI. CDR3 length: 12 residues. CDR3 DNA sequence: TGTGCCAGCAGTTGGGGGGGGACTGAAGCTTTCTTT. Its translation is CASSWGGTEAFF.

This clonotype was counted between two and nine times. The chain is built from TRBV6-2 or TRBV6-3 and TRBJ2-1; maybe TRBD1 (5 bases). V lost 5 bases to trimming and J lost 5 bases, with 13 bases between them. The CDR3 is 14 residues long. CDR1 is MNHEY and CDR2 is SVGEGT in the germline V gene. The CDR3 sequence is CASSPIGAHNEQFF. The CDR3 DNA follows: TGTGCCAGCAGTCCCATAGGGGCCCACAATGAGCAGTTCTTC.

The CDR3 DNA follows: TGCAGTGCTTTAATGGCCCTAAGAGAAACCCAGTACTTC. Residues: CSALMALRETQYF. The chain employs TRBV20-1 and TRBJ2-5; D gene ambiguous. CDR3 size: 13 residues. Germline V gene lookup returns CDR1 DFQATT and CDR2 SNEGSKA (reference sequence). V gave up 5 bases and J gave up 8 bases, with 18 bases separating them.

For this clonotype: Possible read error: a much larger clone is one base away. The CDR3 is CASTSPRQGLYKQYF. DNA for the CDR3: TGTGCCAGCACCAGCCCAAGACAGGGGTTATACAAGCAGTACTTC. The chain recombines TRBV6-2 or TRBV6-3 with TRBJ2-5, with 8 positions matching TRBD1. This CDR3 region has 15 residues. Germline CDR1 MNHEY, CDR2 SVGEGT. The V and J ends lost 7 bases and 11 bases, in that order; junction bases with no gene match: 18.

The sample holds a few counts of this clonotype. The chain employs TRBV27 and TRBJ2-7; TRBD2 might be the D (6 bases). Looked up from germline, CDR1 is MNHEY and CDR2 is SMNVEV (reference sequence). This CDR3 is built from 14 residues. V was trimmed by 5 bases and J by 8 bases, leaving 19 bases between them. The CDR3 loop reads CASSPRTNRAKQYF. CDR3 nucleotides: TGTGCCAGCAGTCCTCGGACTAATCGCGCGAAGCAGTACTTC.

The chain carries TRBV4-1 and TRBJ2-7; 7 bases agree with TRBD2. Germline V CDR1 and CDR2: MGHRA, YSYEKL. After removal of 1 base from V and 6 bases from J, the junction contained 12 bases not matched to a gene. The CDR3 totals 16 residues. CDR3 bases: TGCGCCAGCAGCCAAGTATTCACGGGGGGATCTGGCGAGCAGTACTTC. The encoded protein is CASSQVFTGGSGEQYF.

This rearrangement joins TRBV14 to TRBJ2-4; D is possibly TRBD2 (5 bases). TRBJ2-7 matches the DNA end more closely, so the J call is doubtful. CDR3 length: 12 amino acids. The germline V gene has CDR1 SGHDN and CDR2 FVKESK. The chain's CDR3 is CASSQTDSEQYF. CDR3 coding DNA: TGTGCCAGCAGCCAAACGGACTCCGAGCAGTACTTC.

The CDR3 reads CSAGWTGPKTQYF. DNA for the CDR3: TGCAGTGCTGGGTGGACTGGACCGAAGACCCAGTACTTC. This chain joins TRBV20-1 and TRBJ2-5; tentatively, D is TRBD2 (5 bases). The CDR3 covers 13 residues. Trimming shortened V by 5 bases and J by 6 bases, and 16 bases separated the two germline ends. Germline V gene sequence: CDR1 DFQATT, CDR2 SNEGSKA (reference sequence).

This clonotype has more than one count but fewer than ten. V and J are TRBV27 and TRBJ1-6, with 8 bases aligning to TRBD1. Germline V lookup: CDR1 MNHEY, CDR2 SMNVEV (reference sequence). The CDR3 is 15 residues long. V was clipped by 3 bases and J by 7 bases; unmatched bases: 5. The DNA of the CDR3 is TGTGCCAGCAGTTTCTTAGGACAGGGAAATTCACCCCTCCACTTT. Encoded protein: CASSFLGQGNSPLHF.

This clonotype was counted a single time. V and J are TRBV7-6 and TRBJ2-7, with a weak D call TRBD1 (6 bases). The CDR3 contains 14 residues. V was shortened by 5 bases and J by 2 bases, with 13 bases between the two germline ends. Germline V gene sequence: CDR1 SGHVS, CDR2 FNYEAQ. In DNA form, the CDR3 reads TGTGCCAGCAGCCCCCGGGGACAAGCCTACGAGCAGTACTTC. It translates to CASSPRGQAYEQYF.

The chain has TRBV27 and TRBJ2-7; the D call may be TRBD1 or TRBD2 (5 bases each). Trimming removed 9 bases from V and 0 bases from J, with 24 bases in between. The CDR3 sequence is 17 residues long. Germline lookup yields CDR1 MNHEY and CDR2 SMNVEV (reference sequence). This CDR3 is CARGSTGPHRCSYEQYF. DNA of the CDR3: TGTGCCAGGGGGTCGACGGGACCGCACCGATGCTCCTACGAGCAGTACTTC.

The chain links TRBV28 to TRBJ2-1; D uncertain. V gave up 7 bases and J gave up 5 bases, with 6 bases separating them. The CDR3 has 11 amino acids. Germline CDR1 reads MDHEN; CDR2 reads SYDVKM. The DNA for the CDR3 is TGTGCCAGCACTGCAGACAATGAGCAGTTCTTC. Encoded protein: CASTADNEQFF.

The chain joins TRBV11-2 to TRBJ1-4; D is possibly TRBD1 (5 bases). Deletions cut 5 bases from V and 8 bases from J, with 15 bases between. The V gene's germline CDR1 is SGHAT and CDR2 FQNNGV. The CDR3 is made up of 14 amino acids. This chain's CDR3 is CASSQDTSGEKLFF. CDR3 sequence (DNA): TGTGCCAGCAGCCAGGACACCTCAGGGGAAAAACTGTTTTTT.

This sequence joins TRBV12-3 or TRBV12-4 and TRBJ2-7; D gene ambiguous. V was cut by 5 bases and J by 2 bases, with 7 bases left in between. The CDR3 is 12 residues long. For the CDR3, the DNA is TGTGCCAGCAGTCGTTTCACCTACGAGCAGTACTTC. Protein: CASSRFTYEQYF.

The chain joins TRBV6-6 to TRBJ1-6; no definite D call. Germline CDR1 MNHNY, CDR2 SVGAGI (reference sequence). Trimming cost V 8 bases and J 9 bases, with 14 bases left between them. The CDR3 contains 13 residues. The CDR3: CASLAKQGSPLHF. In DNA form, the CDR3 reads TGTGCCAGCCTGGCCAAGCAAGGTTCACCCCTCCACTTT.

The rearrangement uses TRBV7-3 and TRBJ2-1; 7 positions match TRBD1. Germline loops: CDR1 SGHTA, CDR2 FQGTGA. Trimming at V came to 1 base and at J to 4 bases, leaving 4 bases not matched to a gene. The CDR3 has 15 amino acids. The DNA of the CDR3 is TGTGCCAGCAGCTTAAACCCGGACAGGTACAATGAGCAGTTCTTC. It yields the protein CASSLNPDRYNEQFF.

V is TRBV29-1 and J is TRBJ1-2; D is undetermined. Trimming cost V 6 bases and J 4 bases, with 12 bases left between them. The germline V gene encodes CDR1 SQVTM and CDR2 ANQGSEA. This CDR3 contains 12 residues. The CDR3 protein is CSVWEGSYGYTF. CDR3 bases: TGCAGCGTCTGGGAAGGGAGCTATGGCTACACCTTC.

The chain links TRBV6-4 to TRBJ2-1; D is perhaps TRBD1 (5 bases). This CDR3 region has 14 residues. Germline CDR1 MRHNA, CDR2 SNTAGT. Trimming stripped 0 bases from V and 6 bases from J, with 9 bases between. In DNA, the CDR3 is TGTGCCAGCAGTGACTCCCCAGGGATCAATGAGCAGTTCTTC. As protein: CASSDSPGINEQFF.

This clonotype was counted ten times or more. The chain couples TRBV15 to TRBJ1-2; D is undetermined. This CDR3 is built from 15 residues. Germline V CDR1 and CDR2: LNHNV, YYDKDF (reference sequence). V gave up 0 bases and J gave up 4 bases, with 12 bases separating them. Here the CDR3 reads CATSRDRGLSYGYTF. CDR3 nucleotides: TGTGCCACCAGCAGAGATCGGGGTTTGAGCTATGGCTACACCTTC.

In regard to this clonotype: A much larger clone differs by one base, so this may be a read error. The chain employs TRBV5-1 and TRBJ2-1; 7 bases are shared with TRBD2. The CDR3 runs 14 residues. The V gene's germline CDR1 is SGHRS and CDR2 YFSETQ. The CDR3 loop reads CVSQSWTRGDEQFF. The CDR3 DNA sequence: TGCGTCAGCCAATCCTGGACTAGGGGCGATGAGCAGTTCTTC. The entire variable domain, with the rest obtained from reference TRBV5-1 and TRBJ2-1, is as follows: KAGVTQTPRYLIKTRGQQVTLSCSPISGHRSVSWYQQTPGQGLQFLFEYFSETQRNKGNFPGRFSGRQFSNSRSEMNVSTLELGDSALYLCVSQSWTRGDEQFFGPGTRLTVL.

This clonotype appeared once. Just one base apart from a much larger clone, this may be a read error. CDR3: CASSQSTDADYEQYF. The CDR3 region has the DNA TGTGCCAGCAGCCAGAGCACGGACGCAGACTACGAGCAGTACTTC. The rearrangement links TRBV7-9 to TRBJ2-7; D call uncertain. CDR3 length: 15 amino acids. V shed 5 bases and J shed 3 bases, with 17 bases lying between them. The germline V gene encodes CDR1 SEHNR and CDR2 FQNEAQ (reference sequence).

The chain links TRBV12-3 or TRBV12-4 to TRBJ2-3, with no clear D. The V end was cut by 11 bases, the J end by 0 bases, with 9 bases between. The CDR3 has 12 amino acids. In DNA, the CDR3 is TGTGCCGATAAAATTAGCACAGATACGCAGTATTTT. Its protein product is CADKISTDTQYF.

Concerning this clonotype: This may arise from a read error, as a much more abundant clone is one base away. The chain is built from TRBV4-1 and TRBJ2-7; a possible D gene is TRBD2 (6 bases). The CDR3 contains 17 residues. The V gene's germline CDR1 is MGHRA and CDR2 YSYEKL. The V end was cut by 5 bases, the J end by 7 bases, with 27 bases between. The CDR3 here is CASSLTHSGFPYNEQYF. The CDR3 DNA reads as TGCGCCAGCAGCTTGACCCATAGCGGATTTCCCTACAATGAGCAGTACTTC.